Detailed here is one T cell receptor beta chain. Profiling relied on immunoSEQ multiplex PCR, and the TCRdb table lists in-frame clones only, not all of them. The data show roughly 45,000 clones, around 89% seen once. This CDR3 region has 15 residues. V was pared by 4 bases and J by 1 base, with 3 bases of the junction left unmatched. Looked up from germline, CDR1 is SGDLS and CDR2 is YYNGEE. The data are from a study of neoadjuvant nivolumab and ipilimumab in lung cancer. The source is an adult with non-small cell lung cancer. Some clones in this sample may be carry-over from other donors' samples. The sample consisted of blood, taken before neoadjuvant nivolumab, alone or with ipilimumab. The chain combines TRBV9 with TRBJ2-1, with 9 nucleotides matching TRBD2. The CDR3 region is CASSSTSGSYNEQFF. Here the CDR3 DNA reads TGTGCCAGCAGCTCGACTAGCGGATCCTACAATGAGCAGTTCTTC. Based on the CDR3 plus reference TRBV9 and TRBJ2-1, the full variable domain is DSGVTQTPKHLITATGQRVTLRCSPRSGDLSVYWYQQSLDQGLQFLIQYYNGEERAKGNILERFSAQQFPDLHSELNLSSLELGDSALYFCASSSTSGSYNEQFFGPGTRLTVL.